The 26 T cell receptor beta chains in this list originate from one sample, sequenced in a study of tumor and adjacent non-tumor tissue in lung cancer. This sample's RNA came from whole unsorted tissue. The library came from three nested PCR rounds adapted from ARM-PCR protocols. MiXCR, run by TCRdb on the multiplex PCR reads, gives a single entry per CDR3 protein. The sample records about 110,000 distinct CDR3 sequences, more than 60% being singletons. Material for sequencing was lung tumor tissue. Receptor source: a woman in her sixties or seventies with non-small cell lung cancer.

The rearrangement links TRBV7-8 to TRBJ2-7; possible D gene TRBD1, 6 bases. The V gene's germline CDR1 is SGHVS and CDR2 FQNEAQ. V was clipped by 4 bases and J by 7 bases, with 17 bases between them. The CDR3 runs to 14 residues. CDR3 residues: CASSSRTASIEQYF. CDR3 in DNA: TGTGCCAGCAGCTCCAGGACAGCTTCCATAGAGCAGTACTTC.

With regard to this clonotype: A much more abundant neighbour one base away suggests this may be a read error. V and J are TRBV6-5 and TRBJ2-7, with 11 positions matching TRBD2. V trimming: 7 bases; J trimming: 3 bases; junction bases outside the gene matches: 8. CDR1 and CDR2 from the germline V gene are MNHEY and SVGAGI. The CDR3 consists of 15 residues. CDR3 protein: CASNSTSGGIYEQYF. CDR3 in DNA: TGTGCCAGCAATTCTACTAGCGGGGGAATCTACGAGCAGTACTTC.

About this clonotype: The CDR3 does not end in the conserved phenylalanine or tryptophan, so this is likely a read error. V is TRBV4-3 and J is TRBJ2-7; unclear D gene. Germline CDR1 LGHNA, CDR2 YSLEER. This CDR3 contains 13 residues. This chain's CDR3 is CANSQVARYEQYL. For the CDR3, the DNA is TGCGCCAACAGCCAAGTGGCGAGGTACGAGCAGTACCTC.

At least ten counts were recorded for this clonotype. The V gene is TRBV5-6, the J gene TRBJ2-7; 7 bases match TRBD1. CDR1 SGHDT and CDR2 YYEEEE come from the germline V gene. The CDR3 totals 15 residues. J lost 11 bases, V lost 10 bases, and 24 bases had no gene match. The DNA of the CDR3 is TGTGCCGGAAGGGACAGCACTCTAACAACCCCCTTGGAGTACTTC. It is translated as CAGRDSTLTTPLEYF.

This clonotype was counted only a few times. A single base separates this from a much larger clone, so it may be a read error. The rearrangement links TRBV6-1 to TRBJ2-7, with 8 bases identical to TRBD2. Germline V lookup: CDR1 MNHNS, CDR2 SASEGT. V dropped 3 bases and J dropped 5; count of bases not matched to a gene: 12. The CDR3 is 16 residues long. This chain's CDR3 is CASSDKEGLVVHEQYF. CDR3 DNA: TGTGCCAGCAGTGATAAAGAGGGACTAGTGGTCCACGAGCAGTACTTC.

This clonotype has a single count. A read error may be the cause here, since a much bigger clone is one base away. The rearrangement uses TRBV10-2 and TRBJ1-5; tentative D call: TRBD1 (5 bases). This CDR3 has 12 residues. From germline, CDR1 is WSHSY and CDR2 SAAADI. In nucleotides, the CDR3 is TGCGCCAGGAGTGTGAGGGGACAGCCCCAGCATTTT. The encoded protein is CARSVRGQPQHF.

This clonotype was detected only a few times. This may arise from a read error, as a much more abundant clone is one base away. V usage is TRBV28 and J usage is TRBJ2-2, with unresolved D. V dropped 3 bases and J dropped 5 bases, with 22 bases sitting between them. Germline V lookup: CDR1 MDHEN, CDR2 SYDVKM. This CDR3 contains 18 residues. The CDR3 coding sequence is TGTGCCAGCAGTTTCGGCCTGGGCAGCGTGAGAGAAACCGGGGAGCTGTTTTTT. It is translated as CASSFGLGSVRETGELFF.

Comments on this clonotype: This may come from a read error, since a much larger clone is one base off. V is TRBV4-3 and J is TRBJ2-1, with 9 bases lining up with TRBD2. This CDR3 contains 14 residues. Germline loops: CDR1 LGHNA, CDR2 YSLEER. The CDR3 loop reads CASSHSGSHNGQFF. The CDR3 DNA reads TGCGCCAGCAGCCATAGCGGGAGCCACAATGGGCAGTTCTTC.

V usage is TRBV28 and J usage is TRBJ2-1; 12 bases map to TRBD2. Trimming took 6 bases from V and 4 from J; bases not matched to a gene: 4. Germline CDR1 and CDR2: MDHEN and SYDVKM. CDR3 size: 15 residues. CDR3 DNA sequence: TGTGCCAGCAGGGAGACTAGCGGGGGTTACAATGAGCAGTTCTTC. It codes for CASRETSGGYNEQFF. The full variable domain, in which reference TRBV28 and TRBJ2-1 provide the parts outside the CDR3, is DVKVTQSSRYLVKRTGEKVFLECVQDMDHENMFWYRQDPGLGLRLIYFSYDVKMKEKGDIPEGYSVSREKKERFSLILESASTNQTSMYLCASRETSGGYNEQFFGPGTRLTVL.

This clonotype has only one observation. CDR3 DNA sequence: TGTGCCAGCAGTTATCACGGGACACCGGTGCGGTATGAGCAGTACTTC. Its protein product is CASSYHGTPVRYEQYF. V usage is TRBV6-2 or TRBV6-3 and J usage is TRBJ2-7, with a weak D call TRBD1 (6 bases). V was trimmed by 3 bases and J by 7 bases, leaving 22 bases between them. The germline V gene has CDR1 MNHEY and CDR2 SVGEGT. The CDR3 sequence is 16 residues long.

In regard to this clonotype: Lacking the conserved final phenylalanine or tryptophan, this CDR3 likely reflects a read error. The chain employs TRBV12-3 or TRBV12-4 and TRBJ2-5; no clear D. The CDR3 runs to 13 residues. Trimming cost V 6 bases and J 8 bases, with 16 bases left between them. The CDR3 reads CASRRTDVETQYY. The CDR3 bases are TGTGCCAGCAGGCGAACCGACGTAGAAACCCAGTACTAC.

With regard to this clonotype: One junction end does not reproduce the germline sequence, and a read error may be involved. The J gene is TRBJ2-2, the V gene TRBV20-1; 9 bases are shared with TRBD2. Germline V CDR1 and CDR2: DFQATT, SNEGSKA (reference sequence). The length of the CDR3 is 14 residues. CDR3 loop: CSSAASGVTGELFF. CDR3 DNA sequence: TGCAGCTCCGCGGCTAGCGGGGTCACCGGAGAGCTGTTTTTT.

CDR3 nucleotide sequence: TGTCAGCCCCGGGACAGGGGTCAGCCCCAGCATTTT. The encoded protein is CQPRDRGQPQHF. This chain connects TRBV11-2 to TRBJ1-5; 10 bases match TRBD1. This CDR3 is built from 12 residues. The germline V gene encodes CDR1 SGHAT and CDR2 FQNNGV. The variable domain in full, completed from reference TRBV11-2 and TRBJ1-5, reads EAGVAQSPRYKIIEKRQSVAFWCNPISGHATLYWYQQILGQGPKLLIQFQNNGVVDDSQLPKDRFSAERLKGVDSTLKIQPAKLEDSAVYLCQPRDRGQPQHFGDGTRLSIL.

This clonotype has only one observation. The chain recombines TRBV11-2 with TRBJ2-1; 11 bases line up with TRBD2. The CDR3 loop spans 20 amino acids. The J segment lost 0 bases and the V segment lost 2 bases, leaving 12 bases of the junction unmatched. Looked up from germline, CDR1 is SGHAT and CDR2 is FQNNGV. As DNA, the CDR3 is TGTGCCAGCAGCTTAAGGGGTAGCGGGAGGGCCTTAAGCTCCTACAATGAGCAGTTCTTC. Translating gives CASSLRGSGRALSSYNEQFF.

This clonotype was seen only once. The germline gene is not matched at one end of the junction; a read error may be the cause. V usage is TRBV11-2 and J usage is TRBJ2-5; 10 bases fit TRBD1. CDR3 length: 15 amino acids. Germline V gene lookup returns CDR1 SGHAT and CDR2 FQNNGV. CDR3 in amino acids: CTSSSTGTGVGTQYF. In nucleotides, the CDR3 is TGTACCAGCAGCTCGACAGGGACAGGGGTCGGGACCCAGTACTTT.

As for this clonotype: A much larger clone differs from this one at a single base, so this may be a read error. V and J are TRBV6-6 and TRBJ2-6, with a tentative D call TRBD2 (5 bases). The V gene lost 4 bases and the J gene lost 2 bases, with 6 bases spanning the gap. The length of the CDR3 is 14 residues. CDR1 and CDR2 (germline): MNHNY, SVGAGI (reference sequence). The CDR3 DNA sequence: TGTGCCAGCAGTTTCGGGACTGGGGCCAACGTCCTGACTTTC. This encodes CASSFGTGANVLTF.

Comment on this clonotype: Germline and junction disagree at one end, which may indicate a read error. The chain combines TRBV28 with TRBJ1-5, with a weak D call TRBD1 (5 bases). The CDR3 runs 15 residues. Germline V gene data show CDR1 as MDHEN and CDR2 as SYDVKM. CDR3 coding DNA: TGTGCCAGCAGTTTGGGGGACGGAATCGATCAACCCCACCATTTT. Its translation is CASSLGDGIDQPHHF.

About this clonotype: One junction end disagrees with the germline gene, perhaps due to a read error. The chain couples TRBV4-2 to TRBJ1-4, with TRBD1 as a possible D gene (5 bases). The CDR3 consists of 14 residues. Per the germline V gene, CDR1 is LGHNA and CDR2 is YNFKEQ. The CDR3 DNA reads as TGTGCCAGCAGCGCCCAGGGACCCCTTGAAACACTGTTATTT. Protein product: CASSAQGPLETLLF.

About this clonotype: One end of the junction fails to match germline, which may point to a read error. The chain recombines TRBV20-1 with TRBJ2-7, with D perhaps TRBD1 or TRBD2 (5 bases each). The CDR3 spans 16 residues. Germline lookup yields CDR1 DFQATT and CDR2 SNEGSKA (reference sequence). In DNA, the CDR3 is TGCAGTGCTAGAGATGGTGGGGGAGCTGGTGTGAACGAGCATTACTTC. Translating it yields CSARDGGGAGVNEHYF.

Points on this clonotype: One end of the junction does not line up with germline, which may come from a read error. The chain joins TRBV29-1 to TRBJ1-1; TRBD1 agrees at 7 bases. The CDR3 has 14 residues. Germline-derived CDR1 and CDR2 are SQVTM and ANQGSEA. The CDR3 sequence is CSVGPDETGLEAFF. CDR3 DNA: TGCAGTGTTGGTCCCGATGAGACAGGGCTTGAAGCTTTCTTT. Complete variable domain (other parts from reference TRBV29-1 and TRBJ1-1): SAVISQKPSRDICQRGTSLTIQCQVDSQVTMMFWYRQQPGQSLTLIATANQGSEATYESGFVIDKFPISRPNLTFSTLTVSNMSPEDSSIYLCSVGPDETGLEAFFGQGTRLTVV.

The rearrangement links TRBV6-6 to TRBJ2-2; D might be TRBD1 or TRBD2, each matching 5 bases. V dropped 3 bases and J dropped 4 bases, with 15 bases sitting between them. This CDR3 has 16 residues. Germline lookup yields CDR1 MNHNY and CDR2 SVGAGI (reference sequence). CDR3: CASSYGAGESTGELFF. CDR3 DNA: TGTGCCAGCAGTTATGGGGCCGGGGAGAGCACCGGGGAGCTGTTTTTT.

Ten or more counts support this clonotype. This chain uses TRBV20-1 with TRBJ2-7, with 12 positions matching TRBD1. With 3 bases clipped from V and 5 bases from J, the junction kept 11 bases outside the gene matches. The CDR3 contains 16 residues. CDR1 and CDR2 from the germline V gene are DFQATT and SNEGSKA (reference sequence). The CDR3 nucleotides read TGCAGTGCTAGCAGATATGGGGACAGGGGGCTTCACGAGCAGTACTTC. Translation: CSASRYGDRGLHEQYF.

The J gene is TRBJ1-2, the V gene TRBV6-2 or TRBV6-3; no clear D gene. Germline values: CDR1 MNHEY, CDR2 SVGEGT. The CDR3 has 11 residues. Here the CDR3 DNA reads TGTGCTGGCAGTGACGACTATGGCTACACCTTC. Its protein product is CAGSDDYGYTF.

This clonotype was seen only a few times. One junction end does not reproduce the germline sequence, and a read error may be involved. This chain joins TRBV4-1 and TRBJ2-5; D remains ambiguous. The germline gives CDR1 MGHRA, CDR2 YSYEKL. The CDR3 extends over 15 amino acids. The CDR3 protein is CTSSQDRGTVETQYF. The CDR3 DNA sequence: TGTACCAGCAGCCAAGATCGCGGTACAGTGGAGACCCAGTACTTC.

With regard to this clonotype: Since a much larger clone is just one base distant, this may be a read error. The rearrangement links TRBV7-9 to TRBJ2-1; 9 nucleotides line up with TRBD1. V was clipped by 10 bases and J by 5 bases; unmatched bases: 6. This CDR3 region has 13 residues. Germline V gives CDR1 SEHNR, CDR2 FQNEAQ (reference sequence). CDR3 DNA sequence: TGTGCCATCCGGGACAGGGACAACAATGAGCAGTTCTTC. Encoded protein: CAIRDRDNNEQFF.

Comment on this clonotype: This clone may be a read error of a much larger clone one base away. This CDR3 reads CSAVPEDSQETQYF. The CDR3 region has the DNA TGCAGCGCTGTCCCCGAGGACAGTCAAGAGACCCAGTACTTC. The V gene is TRBV29-1, the J gene TRBJ2-5; possibly TRBD1 for D (6 bases). V was cut by 7 bases and J by 2 bases, with 17 bases left in between. The CDR3 is 14 amino acids. The germline V gene has CDR1 SQVTM and CDR2 ANQGSEA.